This entry features one T cell receptor (beta chain) sequence. Its specific antigen is unknown. No base qualities exist here, and no much larger clone lies one base off it. The sample is drawn from a study of T-cell reconstitution after alpha-beta-depleted transplantation in children (dated by TCRdb to between 2015 and 2016). In terms of the full investigation: Using TCR repertoire profiling, the study followed T-cell immune reconstitution in a quantitative way in children after TCRalphabeta/CD19-depleted allogeneic hematopoietic cell transplantation.

The library was prepared using PCR. The instrument was an Illumina HiSeq 2500. Molecular barcoding was employed in the preparation of TCR libraries, with unique molecular identifiers being used to normalize TCRbeta repertoire quantification. TCRdb reprocessed the public reads (quality trimming at Q25 with fastp, clone calling with MiXCR) and kept in-frame beta chains. Every entry covers one CDR3 protein and lists the most common genes and DNA from its rows. The sample table records around 600,000 distinct CDR3 sequences; under 12% of these occur just once. The ten most abundant clones make up less than 4.5% of the sample. CDR1 and CDR2 were assigned from the germline V gene as SQVTM and ANQGSEA. A distance of 9 bases separates the germline ends of V and J, which lose 4 bases and 2 bases respectively. The CDR3 has 13 amino acids, counting the end cysteine and phenylalanine. Solely the CDR3 DNA is kept, with 39 bases framed from the first base.

The sequence derives from a human donor who donated a stem cell graft to a child with acute myeloid leukemia. Specimen: PBMCs from the stem cell graft donor, collected from the stem cell graft. The V and J genes are TRBV29-1 and TRBJ1-5; the D gene cannot be named for sure. The DNA reads as follows: TGCAGCGTTGTAGCCGGGGGCAATCAGCCCCAGCATTTT. The translation is CSVVAGGNQPQHF.